This T cell receptor beta chain was sequenced for a study of T cell changes during pregnancy in multiple sclerosis. Profiling relied on immunoSEQ multiplex PCR, and the TCRdb table lists in-frame clones only, not all of them. The sample lists about 62,000 clones, roughly 90% occurring once. V shed 0 bases and J shed 3 bases, with 9 bases lying between them. The CDR3 has 15 amino acids. Germline CDR1 and CDR2: MGHRA and YSYEKL. The chain links TRBV4-1 to TRBJ1-5; maybe TRBD1 (6 bases). This sequence was found in a female donor in good health, enrolled as a control in a pregnancy study. Specimen: peripheral blood, collected in the second trimester of pregnancy. Here the CDR3 reads CASSQDGTINQPQHF. DNA of the CDR3: TGCGCCAGCAGCCAAGACGGGACAATCAATCAGCCCCAGCATTTT.